One TCR beta chain is described in this entry. Researchers ran the PCR with 60 Vbeta and 13 Jbeta primers. Libraries were prepared by immunoSEQ multiplex PCR; TCRdb keeps only in-frame clonotypes and omits some of them. This table has under 200,000 clones, roughly 80% appearing once. The CDR3 has 14 residues. Trimming cost V 5 bases and J 4 bases; bases outside gene matches: 5. Germline CDR1 and CDR2: SGHTA and FQGNSA. The sample comes from a study of cytomegalovirus exposure and HLA in healthy donors. V and J are TRBV7-2 and TRBJ1-2, with 9 bases matching TRBD1. Sequencing used PBMCs. The receptor comes from a human donor in good health. The CDR3 loop is CASSTDRGFYGYTF. DNA for the CDR3: TGTGCCAGCAGCACAGACAGGGGGTTCTATGGCTACACCTTC. Full variable domain (rest looked up from reference TRBV7-2 and TRBJ1-2): GAGVSQSPSNKVTEKGKDVELRCDPISGHTALYWYRQSLGQGLEFLIYFQGNSAPDKSGLPSDRFSAERTGGSVSTLTIQRTQQEDSAVYLCASSTDRGFYGYTFGSGTRLTVV.